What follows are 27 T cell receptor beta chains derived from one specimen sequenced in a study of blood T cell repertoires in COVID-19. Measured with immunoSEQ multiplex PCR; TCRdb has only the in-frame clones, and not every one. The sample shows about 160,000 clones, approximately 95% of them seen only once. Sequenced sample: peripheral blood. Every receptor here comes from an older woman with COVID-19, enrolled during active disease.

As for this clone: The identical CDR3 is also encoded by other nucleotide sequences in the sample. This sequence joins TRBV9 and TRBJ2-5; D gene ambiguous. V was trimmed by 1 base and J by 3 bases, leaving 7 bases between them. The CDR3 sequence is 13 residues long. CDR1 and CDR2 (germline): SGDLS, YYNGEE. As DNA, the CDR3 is TGTGCCAGCAGCGTAAGCCTGGAAGAGACCCAGTACTTC. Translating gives CASSVSLEETQYF.

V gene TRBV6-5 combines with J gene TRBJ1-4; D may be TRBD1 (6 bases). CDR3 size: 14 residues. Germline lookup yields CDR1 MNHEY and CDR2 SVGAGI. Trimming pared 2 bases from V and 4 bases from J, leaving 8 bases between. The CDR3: CASSYGQINEKLFF. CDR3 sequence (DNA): TGTGCCAGCAGTTACGGACAGATTAATGAAAAACTGTTTTTT.

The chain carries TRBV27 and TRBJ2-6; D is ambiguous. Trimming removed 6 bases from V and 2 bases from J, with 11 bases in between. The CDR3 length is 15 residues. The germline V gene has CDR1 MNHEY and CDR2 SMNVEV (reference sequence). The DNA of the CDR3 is TGTGCCAGCAGCCCACCTATACCTGGGGCCAACGTCCTGACTTTC. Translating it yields CASSPPIPGANVLTF.

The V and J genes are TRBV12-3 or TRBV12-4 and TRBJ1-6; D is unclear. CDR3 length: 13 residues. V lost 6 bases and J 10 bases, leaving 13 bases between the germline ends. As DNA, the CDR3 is TGTGCCAGCAGCCCCGATGGGCCCTCACCCCTCCACTTT. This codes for CASSPDGPSPLHF.

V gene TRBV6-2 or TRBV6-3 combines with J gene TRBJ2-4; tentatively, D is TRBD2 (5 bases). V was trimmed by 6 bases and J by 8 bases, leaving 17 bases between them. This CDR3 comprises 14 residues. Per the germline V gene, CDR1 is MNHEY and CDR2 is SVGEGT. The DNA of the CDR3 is TGTGCCAGCAGCGACCGAAATGGAGGTGACATTCAGTACTTC. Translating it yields CASSDRNGGDIQYF.

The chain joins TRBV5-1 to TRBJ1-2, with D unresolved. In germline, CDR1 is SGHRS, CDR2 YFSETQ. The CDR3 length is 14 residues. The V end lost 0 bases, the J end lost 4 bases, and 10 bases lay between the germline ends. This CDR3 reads CASSLAGSSYGYTF. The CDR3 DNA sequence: TGCGCCAGCAGCTTGGCGGGATCTTCCTATGGCTACACCTTC.

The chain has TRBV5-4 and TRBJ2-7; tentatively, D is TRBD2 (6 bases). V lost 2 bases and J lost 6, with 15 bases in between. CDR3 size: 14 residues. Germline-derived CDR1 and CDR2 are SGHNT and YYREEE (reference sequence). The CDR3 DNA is TGTGCCAGCAGCTTTGTTTACGGGAGCGGCGAGCAGTACTTC. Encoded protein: CASSFVYGSGEQYF.

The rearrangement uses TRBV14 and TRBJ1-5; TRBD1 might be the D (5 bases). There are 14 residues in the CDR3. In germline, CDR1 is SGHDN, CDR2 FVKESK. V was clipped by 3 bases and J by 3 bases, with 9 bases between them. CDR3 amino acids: CASSQGGINQPQHF. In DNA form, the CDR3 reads TGTGCCAGCAGCCAGGGGGGAATCAATCAGCCCCAGCATTTT.

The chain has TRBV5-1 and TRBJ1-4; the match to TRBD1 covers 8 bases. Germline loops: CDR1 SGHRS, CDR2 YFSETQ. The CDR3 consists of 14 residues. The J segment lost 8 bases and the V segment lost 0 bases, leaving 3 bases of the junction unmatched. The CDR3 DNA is TGCGCCAGCAGCTTGGGACAGGGGTACGAAAAACTGTTTTTT. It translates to CASSLGQGYEKLFF.

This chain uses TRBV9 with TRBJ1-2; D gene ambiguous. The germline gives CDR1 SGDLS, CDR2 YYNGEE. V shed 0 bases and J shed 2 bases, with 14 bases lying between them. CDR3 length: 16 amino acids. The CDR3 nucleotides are TGTGCCAGCAGCGTAGTAGCGCTGGAAAAGAACTATGGCTACACCTTC. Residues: CASSVVALEKNYGYTF.

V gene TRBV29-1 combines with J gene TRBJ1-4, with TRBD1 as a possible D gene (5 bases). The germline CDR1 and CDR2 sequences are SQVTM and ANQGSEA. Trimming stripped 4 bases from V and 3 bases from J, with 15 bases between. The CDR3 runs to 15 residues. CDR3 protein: CSVGGRGRANEKLFF. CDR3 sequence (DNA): TGCAGCGTTGGAGGGAGGGGCCGGGCTAATGAAAAACTGTTTTTT.

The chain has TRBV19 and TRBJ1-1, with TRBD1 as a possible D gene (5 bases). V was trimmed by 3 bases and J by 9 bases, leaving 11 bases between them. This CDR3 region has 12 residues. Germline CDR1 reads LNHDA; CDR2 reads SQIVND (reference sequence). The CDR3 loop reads CASSIGGAKAFF. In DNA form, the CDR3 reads TGTGCCAGTAGTATCGGCGGGGCGAAAGCTTTCTTT.

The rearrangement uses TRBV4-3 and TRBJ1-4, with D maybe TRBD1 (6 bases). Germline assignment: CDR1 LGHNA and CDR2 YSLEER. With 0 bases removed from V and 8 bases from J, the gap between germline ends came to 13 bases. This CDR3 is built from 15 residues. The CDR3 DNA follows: TGCGCCAGCAGCCAAGAGGGGGGGGCGGGCGAAAAACTGTTTTTT. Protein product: CASSQEGGAGEKLFF.

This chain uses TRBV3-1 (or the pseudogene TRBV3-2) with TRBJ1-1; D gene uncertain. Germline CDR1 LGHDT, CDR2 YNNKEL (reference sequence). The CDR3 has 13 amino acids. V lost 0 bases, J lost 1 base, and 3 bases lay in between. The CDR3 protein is CASSQERNTEAFF. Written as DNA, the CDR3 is TGTGCCAGCAGCCAAGAGAGGAACACTGAAGCTTTCTTT.

The CDR3: CASSYRETKNGPQHF. The CDR3 DNA reads TGTGCCAGCAGTTACCGGGAAACGAAAAATGGGCCCCAGCATTTT. This rearrangement joins TRBV6-6 to TRBJ1-5; D not certain. V dropped 2 bases and J dropped 9 bases, with 17 bases sitting between them. The CDR3 has 15 amino acids. Germline CDR1 and CDR2: MNHNY and SVGAGI (reference sequence).

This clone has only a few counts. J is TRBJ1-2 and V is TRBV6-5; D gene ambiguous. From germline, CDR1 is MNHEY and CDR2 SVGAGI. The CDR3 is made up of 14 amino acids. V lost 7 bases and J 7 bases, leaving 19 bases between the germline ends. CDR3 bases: TGTGCCAGCATCTCGTCGGGAGTAGCAGGTGGCTACACCTTC. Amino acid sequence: CASISSGVAGGYTF.

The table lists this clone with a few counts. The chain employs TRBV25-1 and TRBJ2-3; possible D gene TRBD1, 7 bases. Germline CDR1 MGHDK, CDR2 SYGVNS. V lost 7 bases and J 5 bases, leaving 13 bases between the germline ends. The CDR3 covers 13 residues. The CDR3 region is CASTEGARDTQYF. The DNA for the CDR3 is TGTGCCAGCACGGAGGGGGCGAGAGATACGCAGTATTTT.

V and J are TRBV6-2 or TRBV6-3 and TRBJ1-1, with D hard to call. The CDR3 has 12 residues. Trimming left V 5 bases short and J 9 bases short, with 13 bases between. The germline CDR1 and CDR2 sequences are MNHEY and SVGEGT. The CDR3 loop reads CASSTGVQKAFF. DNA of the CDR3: TGTGCCAGCAGTACCGGGGTCCAGAAAGCTTTCTTT.

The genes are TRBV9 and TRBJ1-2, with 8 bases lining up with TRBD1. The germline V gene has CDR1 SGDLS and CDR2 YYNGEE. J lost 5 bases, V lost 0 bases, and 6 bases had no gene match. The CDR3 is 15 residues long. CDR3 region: CASSVASGQGYGYTF. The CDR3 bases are TGTGCCAGCAGCGTAGCCTCAGGACAGGGATATGGCTACACCTTC.

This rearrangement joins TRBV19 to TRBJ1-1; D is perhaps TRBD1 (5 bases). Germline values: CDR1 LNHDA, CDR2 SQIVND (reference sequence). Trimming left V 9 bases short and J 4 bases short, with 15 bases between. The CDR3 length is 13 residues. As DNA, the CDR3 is TGTGCCAGCCGCCCCCAGGGTGGCACTGAAGCTTTCTTT. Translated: CASRPQGGTEAFF.

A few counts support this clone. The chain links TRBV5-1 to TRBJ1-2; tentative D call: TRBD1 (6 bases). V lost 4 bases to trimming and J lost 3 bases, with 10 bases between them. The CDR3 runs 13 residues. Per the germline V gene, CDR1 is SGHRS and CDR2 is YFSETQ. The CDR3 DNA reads TGCGCCAGCAGCCAAACAGGGTACTATGGCTACACCTTC. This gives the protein CASSQTGYYGYTF.

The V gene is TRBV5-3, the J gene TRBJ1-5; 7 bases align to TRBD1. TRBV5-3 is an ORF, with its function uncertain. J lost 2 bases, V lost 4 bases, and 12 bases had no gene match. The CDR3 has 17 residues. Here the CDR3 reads CARSQRTGGEGNQPQHF. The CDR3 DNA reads TGTGCCAGAAGCCAACGGACAGGAGGCGAGGGCAATCAGCCCCAGCATTTT.

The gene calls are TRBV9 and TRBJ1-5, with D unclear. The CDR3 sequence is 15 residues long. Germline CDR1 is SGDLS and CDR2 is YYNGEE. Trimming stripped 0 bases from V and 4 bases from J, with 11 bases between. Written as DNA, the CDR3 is TGTGCCAGCAGCGTAGGCTTTTCGGGTAATCAGCCCCAGCATTTT. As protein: CASSVGFSGNQPQHF.

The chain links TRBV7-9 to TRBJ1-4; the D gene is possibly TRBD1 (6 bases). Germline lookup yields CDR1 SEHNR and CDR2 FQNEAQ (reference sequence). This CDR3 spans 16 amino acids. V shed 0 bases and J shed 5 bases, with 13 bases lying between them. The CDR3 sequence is CASSLAHWGPNEKLFF. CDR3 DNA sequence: TGTGCCAGCAGCTTAGCGCATTGGGGGCCGAATGAAAAACTGTTTTTT.

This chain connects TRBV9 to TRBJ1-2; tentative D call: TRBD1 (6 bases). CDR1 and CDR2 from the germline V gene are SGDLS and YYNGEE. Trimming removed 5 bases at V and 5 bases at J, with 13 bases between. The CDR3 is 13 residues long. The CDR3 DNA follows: TGTGCCAGCAGGGGCGGGGGGCTGTATGGCTACACCTTC. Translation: CASRGGGLYGYTF.

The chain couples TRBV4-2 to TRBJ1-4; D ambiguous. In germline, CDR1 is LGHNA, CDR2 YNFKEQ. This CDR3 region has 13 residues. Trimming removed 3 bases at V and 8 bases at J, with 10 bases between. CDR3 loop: CASSQDGREKLFF. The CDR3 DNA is TGTGCCAGCAGCCAGGACGGGAGGGAAAAACTGTTTTTT.

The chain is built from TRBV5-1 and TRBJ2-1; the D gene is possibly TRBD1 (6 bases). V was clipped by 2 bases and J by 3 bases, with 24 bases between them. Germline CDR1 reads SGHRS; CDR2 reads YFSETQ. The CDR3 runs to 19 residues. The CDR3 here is CASSLFGAQGTLRYNEQFF. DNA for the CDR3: TGCGCCAGCAGCTTATTTGGGGCTCAGGGGACCCTCCGCTACAATGAGCAGTTCTTC. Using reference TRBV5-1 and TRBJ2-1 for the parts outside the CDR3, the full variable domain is KAGVTQTPRYLIKTRGQQVTLSCSPISGHRSVSWYQQTPGQGLQFLFEYFSETQRNKGNFPGRFSGRQFSNSRSEMNVSTLELGDSALYLCASSLFGAQGTLRYNEQFFGPGTRLTVL.